Below, 30 T cell receptor beta chains from the same sample are listed, as sequenced in a study of T cells in tumors after PD-1 blockade. Sequencing used immunoSEQ multiplex PCR; TCRdb keeps in-frame clones, though not all of them. The table includes about 63,000 clones, 74% detected once. Specimen: PBMCs, collected after anti-PD-1 treatment. All receptors derive from a human donor with basal cell carcinoma.

This clone turned up a few times. The rearrangement links TRBV12-5 to TRBJ2-5, with TRBD1 matching over 9 bases. The CDR3 sequence is 13 residues long. V trimming: 7 bases; J trimming: 4 bases; junction bases outside the gene matches: 4. CDR1 is LGHNT and CDR2 is FRNRAP in the germline V gene. CDR3 DNA: TGTGCTAGTGTTTCGGACAGGGGAGAGACCCAGTACTTC. Amino acids: CASVSDRGETQYF.

The gene calls are TRBV2 and TRBJ1-1; the D gene is possibly TRBD1 (6 bases). Germline loops: CDR1 SNHLY, CDR2 FYNNEI. With 7 bases removed from V and 1 base from J, the gap between germline ends came to 13 bases. The CDR3 totals 14 residues. The CDR3: CASTKGGTNTEAFF. The CDR3 DNA sequence: TGTGCCAGCACTAAGGGGGGTACGAACACTGAAGCTTTCTTT.

CDR3 protein: CASSPRQGAGYEQFF. The CDR3 nucleotides read TGTGCCAGCAGCCCAAGACAGGGGGCCGGGTATGAGCAGTTCTTC. V gene TRBV9 combines with J gene TRBJ2-1; 10 bases are shared with TRBD1. The V segment lost 4 bases and the J segment 8 bases; nucleotides outside the gene matches: 9. Germline V gene lookup returns CDR1 SGDLS and CDR2 YYNGEE. This CDR3 spans 15 amino acids. Variable domain in full (rest from reference TRBV9 and TRBJ2-1): DSGVTQTPKHLITATGQRVTLRCSPRSGDLSVYWYQQSLDQGLQFLIQYYNGEERAKGNILERFSAQQFPDLHSELNLSSLELGDSALYFCASSPRQGAGYEQFFGPGTRLTVL.

The genes are TRBV12-3 or TRBV12-4 and TRBJ1-1; D is uncertain. The CDR3 loop spans 12 amino acids. Trimming removed 6 bases from V and 5 bases from J, with 10 bases in between. CDR3 sequence reads: CASRGGRTEAFF. In nucleotides, the CDR3 is TGTGCCAGCAGGGGCGGTAGGACTGAAGCTTTCTTT.

The V and J genes are TRBV7-2 and TRBJ2-1; a weak D match, TRBD1 (6 bases). The CDR3 has 15 residues. Per germline, CDR1 SGHTA and CDR2 FQGNSA. Deletions cut 5 bases from V and 3 bases from J, with 14 bases between. The CDR3 coding sequence is TGTGCCAGCAGCGAGCCTGGACAGCACTACAATGAGCAGTTCTTC. Translating gives CASSEPGQHYNEQFF.

V usage is TRBV5-1 and J usage is TRBJ1-4; the D is unclear. V was pared by 4 bases and J by 3 bases, with 13 bases between. CDR3 length equals 15 residues. Germline loops: CDR1 SGHRS, CDR2 YFSETQ. CDR3 amino acids: CASSRRWEANEKLFF. The DNA for the CDR3 is TGCGCCAGCAGCCGCCGTTGGGAGGCTAATGAAAAACTGTTTTTT.

The rearrangement links TRBV5-6 to TRBJ2-7, with 8 bases aligning to TRBD1. Trimming took 4 bases from V and 5 from J; bases not matched to a gene: 5. Germline loops: CDR1 SGHDT, CDR2 YYEEEE. The length of the CDR3 is 13 residues. CDR3 sequence: CASSRGQADEQYF. The DNA of the CDR3 is TGTGCCAGCAGCCGGGGACAGGCGGACGAGCAGTACTTC.

The chain couples TRBV3-1 (or the pseudogene TRBV3-2) to TRBJ1-6, with D possibly being TRBD1 (5 bases). Trimming took off 4 bases at V and 6 bases at J, with 16 bases between the two ends. There are 16 residues in the CDR3. Germline V lookup: CDR1 LGHDT, CDR2 YNNKEL (reference sequence). CDR3 sequence: CASSPRGVRSNSPLHF. The CDR3 coding sequence is TGTGCCAGCAGCCCTAGAGGGGTTCGGAGTAATTCACCCCTCCACTTT.

The J gene is TRBJ2-1, the V gene TRBV9; 10 bases match TRBD2. The CDR3 consists of 14 residues. V lost 4 bases and J lost 3; bases outside the gene matches: 1. Germline CDR1 SGDLS, CDR2 YYNGEE. The CDR3 DNA is TGTGCCAGCAGCCTAGCGGGGGTCTACAATGAGCAGTTCTTC. The encoded protein is CASSLAGVYNEQFF.

The chain's CDR3 is CASRPTGGVRDGYTF. The CDR3 DNA sequence: TGTGCCAGCAGACCCACAGGGGGGGTGCGGGATGGCTACACCTTC. The chain has TRBV28 and TRBJ1-2, with 8 bases aligning to TRBD1. The junction had 12 bases not matched to a gene; V was cut back by 6 bases and J by 6 bases. Germline CDR1 is MDHEN and CDR2 is SYDVKM. CDR3 length: 15 residues.

The table lists this clone with a few counts. The chain employs TRBV11-3 and TRBJ2-5; 9 nucleotides align to TRBD1. With 1 base clipped from V and 3 bases from J, the junction kept 9 bases outside the gene matches. The CDR3 extends over 17 amino acids. Germline V gene lookup returns CDR1 SGHNT and CDR2 YENEEA. CDR3 bases: TGTGCCAGCAGCTTAGGGTGGGGACAGGGTGAAGAAGAGACCCAGTACTTC. This encodes CASSLGWGQGEEETQYF.

V gene TRBV5-1 combines with J gene TRBJ2-1; D not certain. The CDR3 is 12 residues long. V was clipped by 2 bases and J by 9 bases, with 9 bases between them. The germline gives CDR1 SGHRS, CDR2 YFSETQ. In DNA form, the CDR3 reads TGCGCCAGCAGCTTCCCTGGCCCTGAGCAGTTCTTC. Its translation is CASSFPGPEQFF.

This clone has only a few counts. The chain is built from TRBV30 and TRBJ1-1; D is ambiguous. V lost 4 bases and J lost 8, with 11 bases in between. From germline, CDR1 is GTSNPN and CDR2 SVGIG (reference sequence). This CDR3 comprises 11 residues. This chain's CDR3 is CAWTRTGEAFF. The CDR3 DNA follows: TGTGCCTGGACACGAACGGGAGAAGCTTTCTTT.

V is TRBV10-3 and J is TRBJ1-1; no definite D call. Germline V gene lookup returns CDR1 ENHRY and CDR2 SYGVKD. The CDR3 runs 13 residues. The germline V and J ends were trimmed by 4 bases and 5 bases, with 11 bases remaining between them. CDR3 loop: CAISGSGGTEAFF. In nucleotides, the CDR3 is TGTGCCATCAGTGGGTCGGGAGGGACTGAAGCTTTCTTT.

V usage is TRBV5-1 and J usage is TRBJ2-5; TRBD1 matches at 12 bases. V was pared by 6 bases and J by 6 bases, with 12 bases of the junction left unmatched. This CDR3 region has 16 residues. CDR1 SGHRS and CDR2 YFSETQ come from the germline V gene. The CDR3 is CASKPWGQGAVKTQYF. The CDR3 DNA reads TGCGCCAGCAAACCCTGGGGACAGGGGGCCGTAAAGACCCAGTACTTC. Full variable domain (missing parts from reference TRBV5-1 and TRBJ2-5): KAGVTQTPRYLIKTRGQQVTLSCSPISGHRSVSWYQQTPGQGLQFLFEYFSETQRNKGNFPGRFSGRQFSNSRSEMNVSTLELGDSALYLCASKPWGQGAVKTQYFGPGTRLLVL.

This clone came up a few times. J is TRBJ2-5 and V is TRBV4-1; 8 bases agree with TRBD1. The CDR3 is made up of 15 amino acids. Germline V lookup: CDR1 MGHRA, CDR2 YSYEKL. V shed 4 bases and J 3 bases; nucleotides not matched to a gene: 7. The CDR3 DNA sequence: TGCGCCAGCAGCCTGGGGACAGGCCAAAAAGAGACCCAGTACTTC. This sequence encodes CASSLGTGQKETQYF.

The chain combines TRBV13 with TRBJ1-2; D call uncertain. Looked up from germline, CDR1 is PRHDT and CDR2 is FYEKMQ (reference sequence). Trimming shortened V by 5 bases and J by 3 bases, and 16 bases separated the two germline ends. This CDR3 region has 15 residues. CDR3 nucleotide sequence: TGTGCCAGCAGCCGGACGGTCGAGTGGTACTATGGCTACACCTTC. Its translation is CASSRTVEWYYGYTF.

V and J are TRBV6-5 and TRBJ2-1; tentative D call: TRBD2 (5 bases). The CDR3 sequence is 11 residues long. Germline lookup yields CDR1 MNHEY and CDR2 SVGAGI. V was clipped by 5 bases and J by 9 bases, with 8 bases between them. The CDR3 DNA sequence: TGTGCCAGCAGTCCCGAGGGTGAGCAGTTCTTC. Translated: CASSPEGEQFF.

This chain uses TRBV7-6 with TRBJ2-5; the D gene is possibly TRBD1 (6 bases). Trimming took 4 bases from V and 6 from J, leaving 12 bases between them. The CDR3 runs to 13 residues. The germline gives CDR1 SGHVS, CDR2 FNYEAQ. The CDR3 sequence: CASSSGHLKTQYF. CDR3 sequence (DNA): TGTGCCAGCAGCTCGGGACATCTAAAGACCCAGTACTTC.

This clone was found a few times. The rearrangement links TRBV3-1 (or the pseudogene TRBV3-2) to TRBJ2-7; TRBD2 agrees at 9 bases. Looked up from germline, CDR1 is LGHDT and CDR2 is YNNKEL (reference sequence). This CDR3 contains 15 residues. V lost 6 bases to trimming and J lost 6 bases; unmatched junction nucleotides: 12. The CDR3 reads CASRPTTSGLVEQYF. The CDR3 DNA is TGTGCCAGCAGACCAACTACTAGCGGGTTAGTCGAGCAGTACTTC.

J is TRBJ1-1 and V is TRBV3-1 (or the pseudogene TRBV3-2); D remains ambiguous. The V gene lost 2 bases and the J gene lost 6 bases, with 10 bases spanning the gap. The CDR3 runs 13 residues. CDR1 and CDR2 from the germline V gene are LGHDT and YNNKEL (reference sequence). CDR3 loop: CASSQRSEAEAFF. The CDR3 coding sequence is TGTGCCAGCAGCCAACGTTCGGAGGCTGAAGCTTTCTTT.

The table lists this clone with a count of one. The CDR3 sequence is CATTGGDILLRGYTF. DNA for the CDR3: TGTGCCACCACAGGGGGCGATATTCTATTAAGAGGCTACACCTTC. This chain links TRBV19 with TRBJ1-2, with 9 bases aligning to TRBD1. CDR3 length: 15 amino acids. The V gene end was trimmed by 10 bases and the J gene end by 8 bases; junction bases not matched to a gene: 17. Germline V gives CDR1 LNHDA, CDR2 SQIVND (reference sequence).

The chain recombines TRBV15 with TRBJ2-5; the D is unclear. From germline, CDR1 is LNHNV and CDR2 YYDKDF (reference sequence). The V gene lost 0 bases and the J gene lost 5 bases, with 7 bases spanning the gap. The CDR3 is 13 amino acids. The CDR3 sequence is CATSRESRETQYF. CDR3 DNA: TGTGCCACCAGCAGAGAGAGTCGGGAGACCCAGTACTTC. Full variable domain (outside the CDR3, taken from reference TRBV15 and TRBJ2-5): DAMVIQNPRYQVTQFGKPVTLSCSQTLNHNVMYWYQQKSSQAPKLLFHYYDKDFNNEADTPDNFQSRRPNTSFCFLDIRSPGLGDTAMYLCATSRESRETQYFGPGTRLLVL.

The chain is built from TRBV6-4 and TRBJ2-2; D call uncertain. Trimming shortened V by 4 bases and J by 5 bases, and 11 bases separated the two germline ends. This CDR3 has 14 amino acids. CDR1 MRHNA and CDR2 SNTAGT come from the germline V gene. The CDR3 DNA reads TGTGCCAGCAGTGCCCTGATAGGGACCGGGGAGCTGTTTTTT. This encodes CASSALIGTGELFF.

V and J are TRBV30 and TRBJ1-6, with 7 bases identical to TRBD1. This CDR3 has 13 amino acids. The ends lost 6 bases at V and 10 bases at J; junction bases unmatched: 9. CDR1 is GTSNPN, CDR2 SVGIG, per germline (reference sequence). CDR3 region: CACNQGGNSPLHF. CDR3 DNA sequence: TGTGCCTGCAACCAGGGGGGTAACTCACCCCTCCACTTT.

The chain uses TRBV29-1 and TRBJ1-3; 11 positions agree with TRBD1. The J segment lost 0 bases and the V segment lost 5 bases, leaving 6 bases of the junction unmatched. The CDR3 contains 16 residues. Germline V lookup: CDR1 SQVTM, CDR2 ANQGSEA. The CDR3 sequence: CSVSFGTGGSGNTIYF. As DNA, the CDR3 is TGCAGCGTTTCCTTCGGGACAGGGGGCTCTGGAAACACCATATATTTT.

The chain combines TRBV4-1 with TRBJ1-2; D is undetermined. The CDR3 extends over 15 amino acids. CDR1 is MGHRA, CDR2 YSYEKL, per germline. V was trimmed by 0 bases and J by 7 bases, leaving 15 bases between them. DNA of the CDR3: TGCGCCAGCAGCCAAGAAAGTCAGCGGTCCGGTGGCTACACCTTC. Its translation: CASSQESQRSGGYTF.

The chain carries TRBV10-3 and TRBJ2-4, with D maybe TRBD2 (6 bases). Germline V CDR1 and CDR2: ENHRY, SYGVKD. The CDR3 extends over 12 amino acids. Trimming pared 5 bases from V and 7 bases from J, leaving 9 bases between. The CDR3 region is CAISQSGNIQYF. As DNA, the CDR3 is TGTGCCATCAGTCAAAGCGGGAACATTCAGTACTTC.

V is TRBV25-1 and J is TRBJ2-1; D not resolved. The CDR3 consists of 13 residues. V was clipped by 5 bases and J by 3 bases, with 8 bases between them. Germline loops: CDR1 MGHDK, CDR2 SYGVNS. CDR3 bases: TGTGCCAGCAGTAGTCAGAGCTACAATGAGCAGTTCTTC. This encodes CASSSQSYNEQFF.

The chain recombines TRBV21-1 with TRBJ2-7; TRBD2, as called in the table, went unchecked against the DNA. TRBV21-1 is classified as a pseudogene. The CDR3 consists of 13 residues. Here the CDR3 DNA reads TGTGCCAGCAGCACTCCCCGGGGATACGAGCAGTACTTC. Its protein is CASSTPRGYEQYF.